This TCR beta chain is from a study of blood T cell repertoires in COVID-19. Per the germline V gene, CDR1 is SGHRS and CDR2 is YFSETQ. CDR3 length: 13 residues. V was trimmed by 5 bases and J by 6 bases, leaving 15 bases between them. The assay was immunoSEQ multiplex PCR, and TCRdb's table has in-frame clones only and misses some. This table holds hundreds of thousands of clones, around 90% found once. Sequencing used PBMCs or T cells enriched from blood (not recorded which). The genes are TRBV5-1 and TRBJ2-7; possibly TRBD1 for D (5 bases). This TCR came from a man between 50 and 59 years old who had been exposed to COVID-19. In DNA, the CDR3 is TGCGCCAGCAGAAGACAGACCTCAGGCGAGCAGTACGTC. This encodes CASRRQTSGEQYV.